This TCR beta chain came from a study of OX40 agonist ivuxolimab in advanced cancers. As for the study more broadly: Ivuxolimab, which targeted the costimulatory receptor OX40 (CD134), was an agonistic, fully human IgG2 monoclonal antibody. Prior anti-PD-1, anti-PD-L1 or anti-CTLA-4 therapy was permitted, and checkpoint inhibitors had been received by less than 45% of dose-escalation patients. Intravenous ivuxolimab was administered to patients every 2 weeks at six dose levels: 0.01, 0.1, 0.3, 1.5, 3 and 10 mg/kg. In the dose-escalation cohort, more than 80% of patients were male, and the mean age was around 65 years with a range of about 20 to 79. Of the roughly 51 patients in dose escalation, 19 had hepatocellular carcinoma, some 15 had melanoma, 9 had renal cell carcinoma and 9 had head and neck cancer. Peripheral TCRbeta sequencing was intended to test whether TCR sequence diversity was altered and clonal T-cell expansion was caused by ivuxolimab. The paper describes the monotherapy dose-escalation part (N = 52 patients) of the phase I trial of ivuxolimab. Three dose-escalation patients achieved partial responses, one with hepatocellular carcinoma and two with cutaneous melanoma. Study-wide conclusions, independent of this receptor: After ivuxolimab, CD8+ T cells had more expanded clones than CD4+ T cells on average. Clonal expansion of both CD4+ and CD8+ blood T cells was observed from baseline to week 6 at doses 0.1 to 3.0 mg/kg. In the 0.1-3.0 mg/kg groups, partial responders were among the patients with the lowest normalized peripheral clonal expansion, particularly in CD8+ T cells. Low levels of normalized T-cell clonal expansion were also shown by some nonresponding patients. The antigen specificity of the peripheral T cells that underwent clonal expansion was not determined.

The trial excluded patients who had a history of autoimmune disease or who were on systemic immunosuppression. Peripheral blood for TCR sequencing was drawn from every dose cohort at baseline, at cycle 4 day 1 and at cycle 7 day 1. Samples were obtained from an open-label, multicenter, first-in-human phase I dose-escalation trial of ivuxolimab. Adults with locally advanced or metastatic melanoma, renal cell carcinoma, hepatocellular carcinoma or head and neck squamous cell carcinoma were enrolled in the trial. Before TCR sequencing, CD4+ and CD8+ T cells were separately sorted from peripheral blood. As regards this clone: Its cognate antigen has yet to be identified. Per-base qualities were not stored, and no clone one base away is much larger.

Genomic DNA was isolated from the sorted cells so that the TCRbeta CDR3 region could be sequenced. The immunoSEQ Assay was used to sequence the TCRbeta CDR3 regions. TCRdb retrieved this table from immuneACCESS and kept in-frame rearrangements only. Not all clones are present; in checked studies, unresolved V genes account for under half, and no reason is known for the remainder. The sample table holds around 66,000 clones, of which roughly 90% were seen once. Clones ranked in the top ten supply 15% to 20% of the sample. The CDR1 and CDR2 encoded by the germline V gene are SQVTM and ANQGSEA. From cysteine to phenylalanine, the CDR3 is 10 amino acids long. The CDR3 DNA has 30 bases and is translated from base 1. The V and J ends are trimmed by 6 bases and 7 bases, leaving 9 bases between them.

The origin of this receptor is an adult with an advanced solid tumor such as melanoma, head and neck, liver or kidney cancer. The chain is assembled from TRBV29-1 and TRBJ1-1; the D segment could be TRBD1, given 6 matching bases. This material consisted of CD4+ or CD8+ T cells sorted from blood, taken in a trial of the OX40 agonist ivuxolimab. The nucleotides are TGCAGCGTCAAGGGGGTTGAAGCTTTCTTT. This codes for CSVKGVEAFF. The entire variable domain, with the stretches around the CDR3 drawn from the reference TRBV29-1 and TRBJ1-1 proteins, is SAVISQKPSRDICQRGTSLTIQCQVDSQVTMMFWYRQQPGQSLTLIATANQGSEATYESGFVIDKFPISRPNLTFSTLTVSNMSPEDSSIYLCSVKGVEAFFGQGTRLTVV.